This entry concerns a single T cell receptor beta chain. Its antigen is currently unknown. With V trimmed by 4 bases and J by 5 bases, 8 bases remained unmatched. Germline V gene data show CDR1 as SGHRS and CDR2 as YFSETQ. This CDR3 has 15 residues. These data are taken from a study of Graves' ophthalmopathy and Graves' hyperthyroidism. The authors amplified TCR beta CDR3 regions, and they did so from RNA transcripts for repertoire sequencing. Investigators did first-round RT-PCR with HTBI primers, then second-round multiplex PCR. TCRdb processed the multiplex PCR reads anew with MiXCR; each CDR3 protein has one entry. The table records 240,000 or so distinct CDR3 sequences, approximately 42% of them present only once. Every ophthalmopathy donor presented moderate-to-severe activity, CAS ≥3, NOSPECS ≥4 and duration under 3 months. Excluded: other autoimmune disease, uncontrolled infection, pregnancy or lactation.

Broader study findings: The authors also found most expanded thyroid clonotypes above 0.001 frequency in blood. A 13-signature model separated ophthalmopathy from stable hyperthyroidism, 85% to 90% sensitivity, around 81% specificity.

This sequence joins TRBV5-1 and TRBJ2-2; 7 bases match TRBD2. This clonotype was sampled from an adult man with Graves' ophthalmopathy. The specimen sequenced was peripheral blood. Here the CDR3 reads CASSPGTTVTGELFF. CDR3 DNA sequence: TGCGCCAGCAGCCCCGGGACTACCGTTACCGGGGAGCTGTTTTTT.